Presented here are 25 T cell receptor beta chains from one specimen sequenced in a study of T cell responses to AZD1222 COVID-19 vaccine. The protocol was immunoSEQ multiplex PCR, while the TCRdb copy is restricted to in-frame clones and leaves out a portion. The sample lists about 210,000 clones, less than 95% seen once, with over 1.5% in the top ten. The material sequenced was peripheral blood, taken 28 days after the second dose of the MenACWY control vaccine. The receptor source for this set is an adult who received the MenACWY meningococcal vaccine as a control.

The gene calls are TRBV2 and TRBJ2-7, with TRBD2 matching 8 bases. V shed 7 bases and J 6 bases; nucleotides not matched to a gene: 11. Germline CDR1 reads SNHLY; CDR2 reads FYNNEI. This CDR3 spans 14 amino acids. The CDR3 nucleotides read TGTGCCAGCATAGGTTGGGGACTAGGGCGCGAGCAGTACTTC. Its protein product is CASIGWGLGREQYF.

The J gene is TRBJ1-1, the V gene TRBV16; TRBD1 might be the D (5 bases). CDR3 length equals 17 residues. Trimming pared 4 bases from V and 0 bases from J, leaving 18 bases between. Germline V lookup: CDR1 KGHSY, CDR2 FQNENV. Here the CDR3 DNA reads TGTGCCAGCAGCCCCCTTCAGGGTATGTCAATGAACACTGAAGCTTTCTTT. Translating gives CASSPLQGMSMNTEAFF.

This chain uses TRBV19 with TRBJ2-7; the D gene is possibly TRBD2 (5 bases). This CDR3 has 19 amino acids. Germline loops: CDR1 LNHDA, CDR2 SQIVND (reference sequence). V lost 4 bases and J lost 0, with 25 bases in between. The CDR3 bases are TGTGCCAGTAGTAGAAGACGGAACCTAGCAGCGAAGAGCTCCTACGAGCAGTACTTC. This gives the protein CASSRRRNLAAKSSYEQYF.

The V call is TRBV24-1, the J call TRBJ1-3; D is ambiguous. This CDR3 contains 11 residues. The germline V gene encodes CDR1 KGHDR and CDR2 SFDVKD. Trimming pared 4 bases from V and 4 bases from J, leaving 1 base between. The CDR3 DNA reads as TGTGCCACCAGTGAGGGAAACACCATATATTTT. Translated: CATSEGNTIYF.

The rearrangement uses TRBV29-1 and TRBJ1-4; a possible D gene is TRBD1 (5 bases). Trimming shortened V by 7 bases and J by 5 bases, and 20 bases separated the two germline ends. Looked up from germline, CDR1 is SQVTM and CDR2 is ANQGSEA. CDR3 size: 15 residues. CDR3 loop: CSAAGGAEENEKLFF. The CDR3 DNA follows: TGCAGCGCCGCGGGGGGTGCAGAAGAAAATGAAAAACTGTTTTTT.

The CDR3 DNA reads TGTGCCAGCAGCGACCAGGGAACTTCCTACGAGCAGTACTTC. It encodes CASSDQGTSYEQYF. This sequence joins TRBV7-2 and TRBJ2-7; possible D gene TRBD1, 5 bases. There are 14 residues in the CDR3. Germline CDR1 is SGHTA and CDR2 is FQGNSA. The V end was cut by 5 bases, the J end by 1 base, with 12 bases between.

The chain has TRBV2 and TRBJ1-2; TRBD1 matches 7 bases. Trimming at V came to 8 bases and at J to 5 bases, leaving 11 bases not matched to a gene. Germline CDR1 SNHLY, CDR2 FYNNEI. The CDR3 covers 14 residues. The CDR3: CASSDSGTEYGYTF. The CDR3 coding sequence is TGTGCCAGCTCAGATTCCGGGACAGAATATGGCTACACCTTC. Complete variable domain (other parts from reference TRBV2 and TRBJ1-2): EPEVTQTPSHQVTQMGQEVILRCVPISNHLYFYWYRQILGQKVEFLVSFYNNEISEKSEIFDDQFSVERPDGSNFTLKIRSTKLEDSAMYFCASSDSGTEYGYTFGSGTRLTVV.

This clone has a single count. The gene calls are TRBV1 and TRBJ1-5. TRBV1 is reported as a pseudogene. CDR3 length: 13 amino acids. The CDR3 coding sequence is TGCACCAGCAGCCATCTCCCGAATCAGCCCCAGCATTTT. This sequence encodes CTSSHLPNQPQHF.

The V and J genes are TRBV14 and TRBJ2-2; 10 bases map to TRBD2. V trimming: 0 bases; J trimming: 4 bases; junction bases outside the gene matches: 5. The V gene's germline CDR1 is SGHDN and CDR2 FVKESK. The length of the CDR3 is 17 residues. CDR3 sequence (DNA): TGTGCCAGCAGCCAAGATTTGGCTAGCGGGGGCACCGGGGAGCTGTTTTTT. Its translation: CASSQDLASGGTGELFF.

The chain has TRBV19 and TRBJ2-7; 11 positions agree with TRBD2. The CDR3 totals 19 residues. Germline V lookup: CDR1 LNHDA, CDR2 SQIVND (reference sequence). The J segment lost 2 bases and the V segment lost 8 bases, leaving 20 bases of the junction unmatched. CDR3 coding DNA: TGTGCCAGTGCGGAGTTAACTAGCGGGAGTCCCACCCTCCCCTACGAGCAGTACTTC. It yields the protein CASAELTSGSPTLPYEQYF.

J is TRBJ1-5 and V is TRBV14; no clear D. This CDR3 spans 11 amino acids. Germline values: CDR1 SGHDN, CDR2 FVKESK. V lost 6 bases, J lost 11 bases, and 11 bases lay in between. CDR3 region: CASSRPRAQHF. The CDR3, as DNA: TGTGCCAGCAGTCGCCCTAGGGCCCAGCATTTT.

The chain couples TRBV5-1 to TRBJ2-7; 7 positions agree with TRBD1. V lost 3 bases and J lost 3; bases outside the gene matches: 12. Germline lookup yields CDR1 SGHRS and CDR2 YFSETQ. The CDR3 has 16 amino acids. The CDR3: CASSSTGTVSGYEQYF. The CDR3 DNA sequence: TGCGCCAGCAGCTCCACCGGGACAGTCTCGGGCTACGAGCAGTACTTC.

The chain recombines TRBV9 with TRBJ2-7, with TRBD2 matching 14 bases. Germline trimming cut 0 bases from V and 7 bases from J; bases unmatched to any gene: 3. CDR3 length: 15 amino acids. Germline CDR1 is SGDLS and CDR2 is YYNGEE. CDR3 in DNA: TGTGCCAGCAGCGTAGATGGGACTAGCGGGGGTGAGCAGTACTTC. As protein: CASSVDGTSGGEQYF.

The J gene is TRBJ1-6, the V gene TRBV14; D is unclear. The CDR3 contains 17 residues. Trimming took 0 bases from V and 7 from J, leaving 16 bases between them. The V gene's germline CDR1 is SGHDN and CDR2 FVKESK. The CDR3 here is CASSQEIPGVRNSPLHF. In nucleotides, the CDR3 is TGTGCCAGCAGCCAAGAGATCCCGGGAGTGAGGAATTCACCCCTCCACTTT. Variable domain in full (rest from reference TRBV14 and TRBJ1-6): EAGVTQFPSHSVIEKGQTVTLRCDPISGHDNLYWYRRVMGKEIKFLLHFVKESKQDESGMPNNRFLAERTGGTYSTLKVQPAELEDSGVYFCASSQEIPGVRNSPLHFGNGTRLTVT.

The V call is TRBV27, the J call TRBJ1-6, with 9 bases matching TRBD1. CDR3 size: 15 residues. CDR1 and CDR2 from the germline V gene are MNHEY and SMNVEV (reference sequence). V was pared by 7 bases and J by 6 bases, with 7 bases of the junction left unmatched. Here the CDR3 reads CASNPGQGFNSPLHF. The CDR3 region has the DNA TGTGCCAGCAACCCGGGACAGGGTTTTAATTCACCCCTCCACTTT.

The chain links TRBV19 to TRBJ1-5; no clear D gene. The length of the CDR3 is 16 residues. Trimming took 3 bases from V and 3 from J, leaving 15 bases between them. Germline CDR1 reads LNHDA; CDR2 reads SQIVND (reference sequence). CDR3 sequence reads: CASSIGVGQLNQPQHF. CDR3 bases: TGTGCCAGTAGTATTGGGGTCGGGCAGCTCAATCAGCCCCAGCATTTT.

The chain employs TRBV3-1 (or the pseudogene TRBV3-2) and TRBJ2-7; possible D gene TRBD1, 8 bases. V shed 0 bases and J shed 2 bases, with 14 bases lying between them. Germline V lookup: CDR1 LGHDT, CDR2 YNNKEL (reference sequence). The CDR3 has 16 residues. CDR3 bases: TGTGCCAGCAGCCAAGACGGGGGGACAGGAGCCTACGAGCAGTACTTC. Its protein is CASSQDGGTGAYEQYF.

This chain joins TRBV6-6 and TRBJ2-7, with TRBD2 matching 7 bases. The CDR3 contains 14 residues. Germline V gives CDR1 MNHNY, CDR2 SVGAGI (reference sequence). V lost 10 bases, J lost 2 bases, and 11 bases stayed unmatched. CDR3 sequence: CATKEAGSTYEQYF. The CDR3 coding sequence is TGTGCCACAAAAGAAGCGGGATCAACCTACGAGCAGTACTTC.

The V call is TRBV5-3, the J call TRBJ1-5, with TRBD1 matching over 10 bases. TRBV5-3 is an open reading frame, and its role is uncertain. The CDR3 spans 19 residues. J lost 4 bases, V lost 3 bases, and 16 bases had no gene match. The CDR3 here is CARSCWDRGSRKVNQPQHF. The DNA for the CDR3 is TGTGCCAGAAGCTGCTGGGACAGGGGATCGAGAAAGGTAAATCAGCCCCAGCATTTT.

The chain links TRBV5-1 to TRBJ2-5; no reliable D call. The CDR3 has 13 residues. Germline CDR1 is SGHRS and CDR2 is YFSETQ. V was clipped by 2 bases and J by 4 bases, with 9 bases between them. For the CDR3, the DNA is TGCGCCAGCAGCTTTGCAGGCTCAGAGACCCAGTACTTC. Its translation is CASSFAGSETQYF.

The chain's CDR3 is CASSPPDRVDEQYF. In DNA, the CDR3 is TGTGCCAGCAGCCCACCCGACAGGGTGGACGAGCAGTACTTC. The chain employs TRBV28 and TRBJ2-7; TRBD1 matches 7 bases. The V and J ends lost 6 bases and 5 bases, in that order; junction bases with no gene match: 10. Germline CDR1 and CDR2: MDHEN and SYDVKM. This CDR3 contains 14 residues.

This rearrangement joins TRBV3-1 (or the pseudogene TRBV3-2) to TRBJ1-6; D is unclear. The germline gives CDR1 LGHDT, CDR2 YNNKEL (reference sequence). The germline V and J ends were trimmed by 4 bases and 6 bases, with 13 bases remaining between them. The CDR3 has 15 residues. The CDR3 region has the DNA TGTGCCAGCAGCCCCGATGGGGTGTTTAATTCACCCCTCCACTTT. Translated, it gives CASSPDGVFNSPLHF.

The V call is TRBV9, the J call TRBJ1-6, with D unclear. The CDR3 consists of 15 residues. Germline V gene data show CDR1 as SGDLS and CDR2 as YYNGEE. Trimming left V 0 bases short and J 7 bases short, with 11 bases between. CDR3 in DNA: TGTGCCAGCAGCGTAGAGGGTCGCCAAAATTCACCCCTCCACTTT. Translating it yields CASSVEGRQNSPLHF.

For this clone: Additional DNA sequences in this sample encode the identical CDR3. This chain joins TRBV2 and TRBJ1-2; D possibly corresponds to TRBD1 (6 bases). The CDR3 has 12 residues. Trimming removed 8 bases at V and 5 bases at J, with 12 bases between. Germline CDR1 is SNHLY and CDR2 is FYNNEI. CDR3 protein: CASRQEDYGYTF. In nucleotides, the CDR3 is TGTGCCAGCCGACAGGAGGATTATGGCTACACCTTC.

This chain links TRBV28 with TRBJ2-1, with 10 bases lining up with TRBD1. The CDR3 spans 17 residues. Trimming took 4 bases from V and 0 from J; bases not matched to a gene: 6. Germline assignment: CDR1 MDHEN and CDR2 SYDVKM. The CDR3 bases are TGTGCCAGCAGTTCCTCGGGACAGGGGTTCTCCTACAATGAGCAGTTCTTC. Translation: CASSSSGQGFSYNEQFF.